A single sample is the source of the 11 T cell receptor beta chains below, sequenced in a study of CD8 T cells in ankylosing spondylitis. Each CDR3 protein is one row after TCRdb ran MiXCR on the 5' RACE reads. The sample shows 300,000 to 400,000 distinct CDR3 sequences, approximately 10% of them seen only once. The sequenced sample was blood, either unsorted or a sorted T cell fraction (not recorded which). The source is a female donor with ankylosing spondylitis or in good health (not recorded which).

The V and J genes are TRBV6-5 and TRBJ2-7; TRBD1 is a possible D gene (5 bases). Germline lookup yields CDR1 MNHEY and CDR2 SVGAGI. The CDR3 contains 15 residues. V dropped 4 bases and J dropped 0 bases, with 13 bases sitting between them. The CDR3 loop is CASSLQAGDSYEQYF. The CDR3 region has the DNA TGTGCCAGCAGTTTACAGGCCGGAGACTCCTACGAGCAGTACTTC.

This clonotype was seen more than once but under ten times. V gene TRBV28 combines with J gene TRBJ2-5, with 10 bases matching TRBD1. CDR1 is MDHEN and CDR2 is SYDVKM in the germline V gene. The CDR3 consists of 15 residues. With V trimmed by 6 bases and J by 5 bases, 9 bases remained unmatched. The CDR3 DNA follows: TGTGCCAGCAGGTCCGGGACAGGGGAGTGGGAGACCCAGTACTTC. Amino acids: CASRSGTGEWETQYF.

This clonotype was seen ten or more times. CDR3 sequence (DNA): TGTGCCATCAGTGAGTCGGCCGTTTTTCAGTACTTC. Its translation: CAISESAVFQYF. The V and J genes are TRBV10-3 and TRBJ2-7; D ambiguous. Germline V gives CDR1 ENHRY, CDR2 SYGVKD. CDR3 length: 12 amino acids. V lost 0 bases and J lost 10, with 10 bases in between.

This clonotype was detected a few times. The rearrangement joins TRBV27 to TRBJ1-6; 7 positions agree with TRBD1. V trimming: 5 bases; J trimming: 7 bases; junction bases outside the gene matches: 8. CDR1 and CDR2 (germline): MNHEY, SMNVEV (reference sequence). CDR3 length: 15 amino acids. CDR3 nucleotide sequence: TGTGCCAGCAGTGCCCGAAGGGGGCCGAATTCACCCCTCCACTTT. As protein: CASSARRGPNSPLHF.

Turning to this clonotype: A much bigger clone sits one base away, suggesting this may be a read error. The chain joins TRBV3-1 to TRBJ2-1, with D uncertain. The V and J ends lost 4 bases and 10 bases respectively, with 23 bases between them. CDR3 size: 16 residues. Germline V gives CDR1 LGHDT, CDR2 YNNKEL (reference sequence). CDR3 residues: CASSPLDSLGIKEQFF. CDR3 DNA: TGTGCCAGCAGCCCTCTAGACTCCTTGGGGATCAAAGAGCAGTTCTTC.

This clonotype has just a few counts. The V and J genes are TRBV20-1 and TRBJ2-2; D gene uncertain. The CDR3 runs to 12 residues. Germline-derived CDR1 and CDR2 are DFQATT and SNEGSKA (reference sequence). Trimming took off 1 base at V and 3 bases at J, with 3 bases between the two ends. Written as DNA, the CDR3 is TGCAGTGCTAGAGTCTACACCGGGGAGCTGTTTTTT. Residues: CSARVYTGELFF.

This clonotype has at least ten counts. V and J are TRBV20-1 and TRBJ1-6, with D uncertain. This CDR3 is built from 15 residues. Trimming removed 3 bases at V and 9 bases at J, with 18 bases between. CDR1 is DFQATT, CDR2 SNEGSKA, per germline (reference sequence). The CDR3 spells CSASPGLRMGSPLHF. DNA for the CDR3: TGCAGTGCTAGCCCCGGACTGAGGATGGGTTCACCCCTCCACTTT.

The rearrangement links TRBV5-4 to TRBJ2-7, with D perhaps matching TRBD2 (5 bases). V gave up 1 base and J gave up 2 bases, with 13 bases separating them. Germline assignment: CDR1 SGHNT and CDR2 YYREEE (reference sequence). This CDR3 comprises 15 residues. The CDR3 region has the DNA TGTGCCAGCAGCTTGAGAAGCGGTACCACCTACGAGCAGTACTTC. Amino acids: CASSLRSGTTYEQYF.

The chain is built from TRBV29-1 and TRBJ2-1; 9 bases are a match to TRBD2. Per the germline V gene, CDR1 is SQVTM and CDR2 is ANQGSEA. This CDR3 region has 10 residues. In DNA, the CDR3 is TGCGGCGGGGGGGCCGGAGAGCAGTTCTTC. Amino acids: CGGGAGEQFF.

The rearrangement links TRBV21-1 to TRBJ1-2; the DNA was not used to check the table's D call, TRBD1. TRBV21-1 is a documented pseudogene. This CDR3 region has 16 residues. The CDR3 reads CASSPRIKGMNYGYTF. Here the CDR3 DNA reads TGTGCCAGCAGCCCCAGGATCAAGGGAATGAACTATGGCTACACCTTC.

The V and J genes are TRBV12-3 or TRBV12-4 and TRBJ2-7; TRBD2 matches 8 bases. V trimming: 1 base; J trimming: 3 bases; junction bases outside the gene matches: 5. The CDR3 extends over 15 amino acids. CDR3 protein: CASSLGIAGYYEQYF. CDR3 DNA sequence: TGTGCCAGCAGTTTAGGAATAGCGGGATACTACGAGCAGTACTTC.